Below, one TCR beta chain is given with its context. This sample also contains other DNA sequences that code for the same CDR3. Some clones are missing from TCRdb's copy, which holds only in-frame ones; the method was immunoSEQ multiplex PCR. This sample carries 90,000 to 100,000 clones, approximately 81% of them seen once, and the ten largest clones take 4% to 5.5%. These data originate in a study of blood T cell repertoires in COVID-19. As for the study in general: Spain, Italy and the United States supplied samples that represented acute and convalescent COVID-19.

This CDR3 region has 11 residues. V lost 6 bases, J lost 4 bases, and 10 bases lay in between. CDR1 is DFQATT and CDR2 is SNEGSKA in the germline V gene (reference sequence). The sequence came from a man in his 60s with acute or convalescent COVID-19. The sample taken for sequencing was peripheral blood. The chain employs TRBV20-1 and TRBJ2-7; D may be TRBD1 (6 bases). CDR3 nucleotide sequence: TGCAGTGCCAAACAGGGATACGAGCAGTACTTC. Its protein product is CSAKQGYEQYF.